The rows below give T cell receptor beta chains drawn from one sample of a study of blood T cell repertoires in COVID-19. Sequencing was performed with immunoSEQ multiplex PCR; in TCRdb, only in-frame clones are kept and a portion is missing. The sample has more than 85,000 clones; approximately 89% are singletons. Sequencing input: peripheral blood. These receptors were taken from a man aged 60 to 75 with acute or convalescent COVID-19. Each CDR3 is given with its conserved first and last residue.

V gene,J gene,CDR3 protein
TRBV25-1,TRBJ1-2,CASSELATGYTF
TRBV2,TRBJ2-3,CASSLVTSTDTQYF
TRBV2,TRBJ1-5,CASKREGNQPQHF
TRBV29-1,TRBJ2-7,CSVGRSSYEQYF
TRBV2,TRBJ2-1,CASSLAGGDNEQFF
TRBV18,TRBJ1-2,CASSAARLQNYGYTF
TRBV4-1,TRBJ1-2,CASSRGTGGNDYGYTF
TRBV19,TRBJ1-2,CASSIPAGTENYGYTF
TRBV11-3,TRBJ2-1,CASSLEGLAGGPLGSYNEQFF
TRBV7-9,TRBJ1-1,CASSSGTGANTEAFF
TRBV5-8,TRBJ2-3,CASSPVADTQYF
TRBV11-2,TRBJ2-2,CASSFNGVYTGELFF
TRBV28,TRBJ2-7,CASSSYREGAQSYEQYF
TRBV19,TRBJ1-2,CASSIDPGGIGGYTF
TRBV11-2,TRBJ2-5,CASSLGGRGRETQYF
TRBV10-1,TRBJ2-3,CASSERQDGRDTQYF
TRBV2,TRBJ2-1,CATGVDRVGNEQFF
TRBV7-2,TRBJ1-5,CASSPRVGEGQPQHF
TRBV27,TRBJ1-5,CASSPNMGVTNQPQHF
TRBV28,TRBJ1-1,CASRLYRSEAFF
TRBV28,TRBJ2-6,CASSVSTSSGANVLTF
TRBV12-3/TRBV12-4,TRBJ1-1,CASRLGDTEAFF
TRBV21-1,TRBJ1-5,CASSKGAGTPNQPQHF
TRBV19,TRBJ1-2,CASSYDSYGYTF
TRBV4-1,TRBJ2-2,CASSQEVQAFPNTGELFF
TRBV5-4,TRBJ1-1,CASSLETGPNTEAFF
TRBV3-1/TRBV3-2,TRBJ2-1,CASSQTGGPGEQFF
TRBV18,TRBJ1-2,CASSPGQGATNYGYTF
TRBV16,TRBJ2-5,CASSLIAGGETQYF
TRBV25-1,TRBJ1-2,CASSELGQSYGYTF
TRBV5-8,TRBJ1-6,CASSLALSNSPLHF
TRBV4-1,TRBJ2-5,CASSQDGDTAGWETQYF
TRBV14,TRBJ1-2,CASSPRAGGMGGYTF
TRBV9,TRBJ2-2,CASSVSSGELFF
TRBV6-6,TRBJ2-1,CASLKREGRNEQFF
TRBV15,TRBJ1-4,CATSSAPVGGNEKLFF
TRBV13,TRBJ1-4,CASSSSRDRSEKLFF
TRBV18,TRBJ2-2,CASSRGLAGGPNTGELFF
TRBV4-1,TRBJ2-2,CASSQEKDRGPGTGELFF
TRBV10-3,TRBJ1-1,CAISGGQGGTEAFF
TRBV28,TRBJ1-2,CASSPTIVRQGSYGYTF
TRBV7-8,TRBJ2-5,CASSPWRGTLETQYF
TRBV27,TRBJ1-3,CASSLRAGLSGNTIYF
TRBV5-1,TRBJ1-2,CASSLVGQGEGYTF
TRBV6-5,TRBJ1-5,CASSQGNQPQHF
TRBV14,TRBJ1-1,CASSQATGGTEAFF
TRBV30,TRBJ2-1,CAWSGRGRAGEQFF
TRBV27,TRBJ2-5,CATKRGEETQYF
TRBV25-1,TRBJ1-1,CASSPRGNTEAFF
TRBV14,TRBJ2-2,CASSPSGSRSGELFF
TRBV7-9,TRBJ2-3,CASSLANTARDTQYF
TRBV5-4,TRBJ1-1,CASSLVRQGGTEAFF
TRBV2,TRBJ1-2,CASSEAKVTLRQGYTF
TRBV3-1/TRBV3-2,TRBJ1-1,CASSPTGDTEAFF